This is a list of T cell receptor beta chains from one sample in a study of T-cell reconstitution after alpha-beta-depleted transplantation in children. TCRdb passed the PCR reads through MiXCR, listing each CDR3 protein once. The sample has some 590,000 distinct CDR3 sequences, roughly a tenth seen once; the top ten hold about 4%. Sequenced material: PBMCs from the stem cell graft donor, taken from the stem cell graft. These receptors came from a human donor who donated a stem cell graft to a child with acute myeloid leukemia. Both conserved end residues are part of each CDR3. The D gene is left open where the match is weak. Clone size, where shown, is once, few, many, or a class for clones that have expanded.

J gene: TRBJ1-2
V gene: TRBV12-3/TRBV12-4
D gene: .
clone size: few
CDR3 protein: CASSPPPPGETYYGYTF
CDR3 DNA: TGTGCCAGCAGCCCTCCGCCCCCCGGAGAGACTTATTATGGCTACACCTTC

J gene: TRBJ2-7
V gene: TRBV5-1
D gene: TRBD1
clone size: few
CDR3 protein: CASSELGGTGFDEQYF
CDR3 DNA: TGCGCCAGCAGCGAACTCGGGGGGACAGGGTTCGACGAGCAGTACTTC

J gene: TRBJ2-5
V gene: TRBV6-2/TRBV6-3
D gene: TRBD2
clone size: many
CDR3 protein: CASSLTSGNQETQYF
CDR3 DNA: TGTGCCAGCAGCTTAACTAGCGGAAATCAAGAGACCCAGTACTTC

J gene: TRBJ2-7
V gene: TRBV9
D gene: .
clone size: few
CDR3 protein: CASSAPVRRYF
CDR3 DNA: TGTGCCAGCAGCGCCCCTGTGAGGCGGTACTTC

J gene: TRBJ2-2
V gene: TRBV7-2
D gene: .
clone size: few
CDR3 protein: CASSSWSENTGELFF
CDR3 DNA: TGTGCCAGCAGCTCCTGGTCCGAGAACACCGGGGAGCTGTTTTTT

J gene: TRBJ2-1
V gene: TRBV20-1
D gene: TRBD2
clone size: many
CDR3 protein: CSARDLLASSYNEQFF
CDR3 DNA: TGCAGTGCTAGAGACCTACTAGCGTCCTCCTACAATGAGCAGTTCTTC

J gene: TRBJ2-1
V gene: TRBV10-2
D gene: TRBD2
clone size: many
CDR3 protein: CASSGIGLGLAINEQFF
CDR3 DNA: TGCGCCAGCAGTGGTATAGGGTTGGGACTAGCGATCAATGAGCAGTTCTTC

J gene: TRBJ2-2
V gene: TRBV24-1
D gene: TRBD2
clone size: .
CDR3 protein: CATSDLAAGLNTGELFF
CDR3 DNA: TGTGCCACCAGTGATTTGGCAGCGGGACTCAACACCGGGGAGCTGTTTTTT

J gene: TRBJ2-7
V gene: TRBV6-1
D gene: TRBD2
clone size: few
CDR3 protein: CASGGLAYYEQYF
CDR3 DNA: TGTGCCAGCGGGGGACTAGCGTACTACGAGCAGTACTTC

J gene: TRBJ2-1
V gene: TRBV29-1
D gene: .
clone size: many
CDR3 protein: CSVERGSSYNEQFF
CDR3 DNA: TGCAGCGTTGAGAGGGGGAGCTCCTACAATGAGCAGTTCTTC

J gene: TRBJ2-7
V gene: TRBV5-1
D gene: .
clone size: .
CDR3 protein: CASSLWGQKENEQYF
CDR3 DNA: TGCGCCAGCAGCTTGTGGGGACAAAAGGAGAACGAGCAGTACTTC

J gene: TRBJ1-1
V gene: TRBV20-1
D gene: TRBD1
clone size: .
CDR3 protein: CSASPGQLNTEAFF
CDR3 DNA: TGCAGTGCTTCTCCGGGACAGTTGAACACTGAAGCTTTCTTT

J gene: TRBJ2-1
V gene: TRBV20-1
D gene: .
clone size: once
CDR3 protein: CSASGQNYEQFF
CDR3 DNA: TGCAGTGCTAGCGGGCAGAACTATGAGCAGTTCTTC

J gene: TRBJ1-1
V gene: TRBV12-3/TRBV12-4
D gene: TRBD1
clone size: many
CDR3 protein: CASSPTGFAFF
CDR3 DNA: TGTGCCAGCAGTCCGACAGGGTTCGCTTTCTTT

J gene: TRBJ2-7
V gene: TRBV7-2
D gene: .
clone size: many
CDR3 protein: CASSLSSAVSYEQYF
CDR3 DNA: TGTGCCAGCAGCCTATCTAGCGCAGTCTCCTACGAGCAGTACTTC

J gene: TRBJ1-4
V gene: TRBV15
D gene: .
clone size: .
CDR3 protein: CATSSDLRGGSGNEKLFF
CDR3 DNA: TGTGCCACCAGCTCCGACCTAAGGGGGGGTTCAGGGAATGAAAAACTGTTTTTT

J gene: TRBJ2-7
V gene: TRBV5-4
D gene: TRBD1
clone size: few
CDR3 protein: CASSSKTGLEYEQYF
CDR3 DNA: TGTGCCAGCAGCTCGAAGACAGGGTTGGAATACGAGCAGTACTTC

J gene: TRBJ2-1
V gene: TRBV27
D gene: TRBD2
clone size: .
CDR3 protein: CASSTRSAGGLGNEQFF
CDR3 DNA: TGTGCCAGCAGTACCCGCTCAGCGGGAGGGCTTGGCAATGAGCAGTTCTTC

J gene: TRBJ1-1
V gene: TRBV18
D gene: .
clone size: few
CDR3 protein: CASSPLTVLPTNTEAFF
CDR3 DNA: TGTGCCAGCTCACCACTGACAGTCCTGCCAACGAACACTGAAGCTTTCTTT

J gene: TRBJ2-7
V gene: TRBV7-2
D gene: .
clone size: .
CDR3 protein: CASSLSALRDEQYF
CDR3 DNA: TGTGCCAGCAGCTTAAGCGCTCTCAGAGACGAGCAGTACTTC

J gene: TRBJ2-7
V gene: TRBV4-3
D gene: .
clone size: many
CDR3 protein: CASSQELTGTRGAYEQYF
CDR3 DNA: TGCGCCAGCAGCCAAGAGTTAACCGGGACAAGGGGGGCCTACGAGCAGTACTTC

J gene: TRBJ2-1
V gene: TRBV11-3
D gene: .
clone size: few
CDR3 protein: CASSVGEAGSEQFF
CDR3 DNA: TGTGCCAGCAGCGTGGGGGAGGCTGGGTCGGAGCAGTTCTTC

J gene: TRBJ2-5
V gene: TRBV7-2
D gene: .
clone size: few
CDR3 protein: CASSLGPSGLSWKTQYF
CDR3 DNA: TGTGCCAGCAGCTTAGGACCCTCTGGACTATCCTGGAAGACCCAGTACTTC

J gene: TRBJ2-7
V gene: TRBV2
D gene: TRBD1
clone size: few
CDR3 protein: CASREDTGGEQYF
CDR3 DNA: TGTGCCAGCAGGGAGGATACAGGGGGTGAGCAGTACTTC

J gene: TRBJ2-1
V gene: TRBV20-1
D gene: .
clone size: many
CDR3 protein: CSANIVDGEQFF
CDR3 DNA: TGCAGTGCCAACATAGTGGACGGTGAGCAGTTCTTC

J gene: TRBJ2-7
V gene: TRBV7-2
D gene: TRBD1
clone size: .
CDR3 protein: CASSPGTGTFYEQYF
CDR3 DNA: TGTGCCAGCAGCCCCGGGACAGGGACGTTCTACGAGCAGTACTTC

J gene: TRBJ1-2
V gene: TRBV3-1
D gene: .
clone size: .
CDR3 protein: CASSQEGRINYGYTF
CDR3 DNA: TGTGCCAGCAGCCAAGAAGGCCGGATCAACTATGGCTACACCTTC

J gene: TRBJ1-1
V gene: TRBV20-1
D gene: .
clone size: .
CDR3 protein: CSANSGTSNTEAFF
CDR3 DNA: TGCAGTGCTAACTCCGGGACTTCGAACACTGAAGCTTTCTTT

J gene: TRBJ2-7
V gene: TRBV5-1
D gene: .
clone size: .
CDR3 protein: CASSLNRGGDEQYF
CDR3 DNA: TGCGCCAGCAGCTTGAACAGGGGGGGCGACGAGCAGTACTTC

J gene: TRBJ2-1
V gene: TRBV5-1
D gene: .
clone size: few
CDR3 protein: CASSNRDWGVNEQFF
CDR3 DNA: TGCGCCAGCAGCAACCGGGACTGGGGGGTAAATGAGCAGTTCTTC

J gene: TRBJ2-5
V gene: TRBV7-6
D gene: TRBD2
clone size: many
CDR3 protein: CASSFRGTSGFQETQYF
CDR3 DNA: TGTGCCAGCAGCTTTAGGGGGACTAGCGGGTTCCAAGAGACCCAGTACTTC

J gene: TRBJ2-3
V gene: TRBV20-1
D gene: TRBD2
clone size: .
CDR3 protein: CSARDRLTSGSTDTQYF
CDR3 DNA: TGCAGTGCTAGAGATCGCTTAACTAGCGGTAGCACAGATACGCAGTATTTT

J gene: TRBJ2-3
V gene: TRBV6-5
D gene: .
clone size: .
CDR3 protein: CASSYTLGDTQYF
CDR3 DNA: TGTGCCAGCAGTTACACCCTAGGGGATACGCAGTATTTT

J gene: TRBJ1-1
V gene: TRBV6-1
D gene: TRBD1
clone size: .
CDR3 protein: CASRETGGNTEAFF
CDR3 DNA: TGTGCCAGCAGGGAAACAGGGGGAAACACTGAAGCTTTCTTT

J gene: TRBJ2-1
V gene: TRBV12-3/TRBV12-4
D gene: .
clone size: .
CDR3 protein: CASSWKGGGEQFF
CDR3 DNA: TGTGCCAGCAGTTGGAAGGGAGGGGGTGAGCAGTTCTTC

J gene: TRBJ2-1
V gene: TRBV11-2
D gene: .
clone size: few
CDR3 protein: CASSPGEGAVSSYNEQFF
CDR3 DNA: TGTGCCAGCAGCCCCGGGGAAGGGGCGGTGAGCTCCTACAATGAGCAGTTCTTC

J gene: TRBJ1-2
V gene: TRBV28
D gene: .
clone size: few
CDR3 protein: CASSPRAAGYDGYTF
CDR3 DNA: TGTGCCAGCAGTCCACGGGCGGCAGGTTATGATGGCTACACCTTC

J gene: TRBJ1-1
V gene: TRBV21-1
D gene: .
clone size: .
CDR3 protein: CASSPNGGRGRRWNTEAFF
CDR3 DNA: TGTGCCAGCAGCCCGAACGGGGGCAGGGGGCGTCGGTGGAACACTGAAGCTTTCTTT

J gene: TRBJ1-3
V gene: TRBV29-1
D gene: .
clone size: many
CDR3 protein: CSVEEGPISGNTIYF
CDR3 DNA: TGCAGCGTTGAAGAGGGACCGATCTCTGGAAACACCATATATTTT

J gene: TRBJ2-7
V gene: TRBV5-1
D gene: .
clone size: many
CDR3 protein: CASSLLGLYEQYF
CDR3 DNA: TGCGCCAGCAGCTTGTTAGGGCTCTACGAGCAGTACTTC

J gene: TRBJ2-1
V gene: TRBV6-4
D gene: .
clone size: many
CDR3 protein: CASSGTGANEQFF
CDR3 DNA: TGTGCCAGCAGTGGAACGGGGGCAAATGAGCAGTTCTTC

J gene: TRBJ2-3
V gene: TRBV29-1
D gene: .
clone size: many
CDR3 protein: CSAEGRVDTQYF
CDR3 DNA: TGCAGCGCTGAGGGCAGGGTGGATACGCAGTATTTT

J gene: TRBJ2-5
V gene: TRBV20-1
D gene: .
clone size: few
CDR3 protein: CSASPSIDQETQYF
CDR3 DNA: TGCAGTGCCAGCCCTAGCATAGATCAAGAGACCCAGTACTTC

J gene: TRBJ2-7
V gene: TRBV29-1
D gene: .
clone size: many
CDR3 protein: CSVANDYEQYF
CDR3 DNA: TGCAGCGTTGCCAACGACTACGAGCAGTACTTC

J gene: TRBJ2-3
V gene: TRBV7-9
D gene: .
clone size: .
CDR3 protein: CASSRGGPSTDTQYF
CDR3 DNA: TGTGCCAGCAGCCGAGGGGGACCTAGCACAGATACGCAGTATTTT

J gene: TRBJ2-1
V gene: TRBV5-5
D gene: TRBD2
clone size: .
CDR3 protein: CASSLAPAGAYNEQFF
CDR3 DNA: TGTGCCAGCAGCTTGGCGCCAGCGGGAGCCTACAATGAGCAGTTCTTC